The clone carrying this TCR beta chain was counted between two and nine times. The antigen remains unidentified. The data were taken from a study of T cells after yellow fever vaccination. Using its own MiXCR run on the 5' RACE reads, TCRdb lists one record per CDR3 protein. The sample consists of around 250,000 distinct CDR3 sequences, 6.5% to 8.5% of them appearing once. Study-wide points: Post-booster repertoires again held most primary-vaccination clones (around 95% CD4, 85% to 90% CD8). The CD4 and CD8 compartments had a small share of their clonotypes in common.

The TCR originated in a man under 40 who received the YFV17D yellow fever vaccine. The sample consisted of CD4+ T cells sorted from PBMCs, taken 15 days after the yellow fever booster vaccination.

The DNA of the CDR3 is TGCAGCGTGGGACTAGCGGGAGGGTGGGGGACCCAGTACTTC. It specifies CSVGLAGGWGTQYF. The chain carries TRBV29-1 and TRBJ2-5, with 16 bases fitting TRBD2. The ends lost 6 bases at V and 7 bases at J; junction bases unmatched: 5. The germline CDR1 and CDR2 sequences are SQVTM and ANQGSEA. This CDR3 is 14 amino acids long.